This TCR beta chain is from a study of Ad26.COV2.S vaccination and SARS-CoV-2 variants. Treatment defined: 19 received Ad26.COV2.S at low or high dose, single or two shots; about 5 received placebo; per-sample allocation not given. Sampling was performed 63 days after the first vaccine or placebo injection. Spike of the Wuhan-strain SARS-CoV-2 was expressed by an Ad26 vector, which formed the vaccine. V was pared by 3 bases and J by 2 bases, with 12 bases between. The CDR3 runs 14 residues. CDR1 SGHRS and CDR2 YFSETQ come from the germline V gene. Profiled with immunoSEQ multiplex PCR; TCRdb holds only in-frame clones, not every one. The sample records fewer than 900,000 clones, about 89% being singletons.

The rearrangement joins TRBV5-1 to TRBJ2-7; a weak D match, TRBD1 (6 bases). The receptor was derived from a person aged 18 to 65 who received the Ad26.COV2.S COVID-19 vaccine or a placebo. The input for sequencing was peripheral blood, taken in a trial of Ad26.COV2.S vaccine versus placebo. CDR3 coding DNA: TGCGCCAGCAGCTCCATGGACAGACCCTACGAGCAGTACTTC. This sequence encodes CASSSMDRPYEQYF.